One and the same sample provided the 27 T cell receptor beta chains below, sequenced in a study of shared clonotypes between healthy human individuals. Repertoires were generated with immunoSEQ multiplex PCR, while TCRdb's copy carries only in-frame clones and drops some. The sample records 1.5 million to 2.5 million clones, roughly 95% being singletons. CD45RO-negative, CCR7-selected cells formed the naive CD8 fraction, which excluded terminally differentiated effector memory CD45RA+ cells. Sequencing input: naive CD8+ T cells sorted from blood. The receptors shown here come from a man aged 18 to 29 in good health.

The chain carries TRBV19 and TRBJ1-5; tentatively, D is TRBD1 (5 bases). Germline-derived CDR1 and CDR2 are LNHDA and SQIVND (reference sequence). This CDR3 spans 14 amino acids. Trimming took 5 bases from V and 7 from J, leaving 15 bases between them. For the CDR3, the DNA is TGTGCCAGTAGTGTCTATGTTGAGGGGCAGCCCCAGCATTTT. This translates into CASSVYVEGQPQHF.

This chain joins TRBV27 and TRBJ1-5; D might be TRBD1 (5 bases). Trimming pared 5 bases from V and 7 bases from J, leaving 15 bases between. The V gene's germline CDR1 is MNHEY and CDR2 SMNVEV (reference sequence). The CDR3 has 14 amino acids. The CDR3 spells CASSAPGGGQPQHF. Written as DNA, the CDR3 is TGTGCCAGCAGTGCTCCGGGGGGTGGGCAGCCCCAGCATTTT.

Comment on this clone: Other DNA sequences in the sample encode the same CDR3. V usage is TRBV29-1 and J usage is TRBJ2-7; possible D gene TRBD1, 5 bases. Looked up from germline, CDR1 is SQVTM and CDR2 is ANQGSEA. This CDR3 has 14 amino acids. Trimming left V 0 bases short and J 2 bases short, with 11 bases between. CDR3 coding DNA: TGCAGCGTTGAAGATGGGGCAGGGACCTACGAGCAGTACTTC. It translates to CSVEDGAGTYEQYF.

V is TRBV28 and J is TRBJ2-5; D not certain. V lost 2 bases, J lost 0 bases, and 10 bases lay in between. CDR3 length: 15 amino acids. Germline values: CDR1 MDHEN, CDR2 SYDVKM. CDR3 sequence reads: CASSLTDRNQETQYF. The DNA of the CDR3 is TGTGCCAGCAGTTTAACAGATAGGAACCAAGAGACCCAGTACTTC.

This clone is a singleton in its sample. The rearrangement uses TRBV14 and TRBJ2-5, with 8 bases matching TRBD2. CDR1 and CDR2 from the germline V gene are SGHDN and FVKESK. V dropped 1 base and J dropped 5; count of bases not matched to a gene: 3. This CDR3 is 14 amino acids long. The DNA of the CDR3 is TGTGCCAGCAGCCAAGTAGCGGGGTTTGAGACCCAGTACTTC. Its protein is CASSQVAGFETQYF.

The chain recombines TRBV28 with TRBJ1-1; D gene ambiguous. Germline values: CDR1 MDHEN, CDR2 SYDVKM. The CDR3 length is 14 residues. The V end was cut by 2 bases, the J end by 3 bases, with 10 bases between. The DNA for the CDR3 is TGTGCCAGCAGTTTAGGGCGGTTTTACACTGAAGCTTTCTTT. This gives the protein CASSLGRFYTEAFF.

V is TRBV7-2 and J is TRBJ1-3; TRBD1 matches at 7 bases. Germline CDR1 and CDR2: SGHTA and FQGNSA. Trimming took 4 bases from V and 0 from J; bases not matched to a gene: 3. CDR3 length equals 15 residues. CDR3 coding DNA: TGTGCCAGCAGCTGGGACAGTGGCTCTGGAAACACCATATATTTT. Translated, it gives CASSWDSGSGNTIYF.

The chain links TRBV6-5 to TRBJ2-5; the match to TRBD2 covers 10 bases. Germline lookup yields CDR1 MNHEY and CDR2 SVGAGI. Unmatched junction bases numbered 9, after V lost 6 bases and J lost 5 bases. CDR3 length: 15 amino acids. The CDR3 loop reads CASSSGTSVGETQYF. The DNA of the CDR3 is TGTGCCAGCAGCTCCGGGACTAGCGTGGGGGAGACCCAGTACTTC.

The chain uses TRBV20-1 and TRBJ1-2; TRBD1 agrees at 7 bases. This CDR3 contains 11 residues. Germline V CDR1 and CDR2: DFQATT, SNEGSKA (reference sequence). Losses at the gene ends were 4 bases for V and 6 bases for J; bases not matched to a gene: 2. This CDR3 reads CSATGTDGYTF. CDR3 bases: TGCAGTGCTACCGGGACAGATGGCTACACCTTC.

The chain has TRBV9 and TRBJ2-5; D is possibly TRBD1 (5 bases). Germline CDR1 and CDR2: SGDLS and YYNGEE. V was shortened by 6 bases and J by 6 bases, with 18 bases between the two germline ends. The CDR3 runs to 14 residues. The CDR3 nucleotides are TGTGCCAGCACTCCAGGGCAAGGAAGACAGACCCAGTACTTC. Translating it yields CASTPGQGRQTQYF.

The chain combines TRBV19 with TRBJ1-5, with 7 bases that match TRBD1. V lost 0 bases and J lost 7; bases outside the gene matches: 12. CDR3 length: 17 amino acids. Germline V gene lookup returns CDR1 LNHDA and CDR2 SQIVND (reference sequence). This CDR3 reads CASSIDLGQEGWQPQHF. In DNA, the CDR3 is TGTGCCAGTAGTATAGATCTAGGACAGGAAGGATGGCAGCCCCAGCATTTT.

V and J are TRBV7-9 and TRBJ2-7, with a possible D match to TRBD1 (6 bases). CDR3 length: 15 residues. CDR1 is SEHNR, CDR2 FQNEAQ, per germline (reference sequence). V was pared by 1 base and J by 2 bases, with 12 bases between. This chain's CDR3 is CASSLGDTGPYEQYF. In nucleotides, the CDR3 is TGTGCCAGCAGCTTAGGGGACACCGGCCCCTACGAGCAGTACTTC.

The chain has TRBV5-4 and TRBJ1-2; 7 nucleotides match TRBD1. Germline lookup yields CDR1 SGHNT and CDR2 YYREEE (reference sequence). This CDR3 has 14 residues. The V and J ends lost 5 bases and 6 bases, in that order; junction bases with no gene match: 10. The CDR3 coding sequence is TGTGCCAGCAGTCAAAACGACAGGGTCGATGGCTACACCTTC. It encodes CASSQNDRVDGYTF.

The chain is built from TRBV7-9 and TRBJ2-3; 7 bases fit TRBD2. The J segment lost 3 bases and the V segment lost 3 bases, leaving 9 bases of the junction unmatched. Per germline, CDR1 SEHNR and CDR2 FQNEAQ (reference sequence). The length of the CDR3 is 16 residues. The CDR3 DNA sequence: TGTGCCAGCAGCTTTGGTTGGGCTAGCGGTACAGATACGCAGTATTTT. Translated, it gives CASSFGWASGTDTQYF.

This chain links TRBV6-6 with TRBJ2-7; the match to TRBD2 covers 7 bases. The germline gives CDR1 MNHNY, CDR2 SVGAGI (reference sequence). The CDR3 consists of 16 residues. The V gene end was trimmed by 5 bases and the J gene end by 6 bases; junction bases not matched to a gene: 16. This chain's CDR3 is CASSNSLMGGSGEQYF. The CDR3 bases are TGTGCCAGCAGTAATTCGCTAATGGGGGGGTCGGGCGAGCAGTACTTC.

This chain connects TRBV28 to TRBJ2-7; D is uncertain. CDR1 and CDR2 from the germline V gene are MDHEN and SYDVKM. The CDR3 is 12 amino acids. Between the trimmed V and J ends, which lost 4 bases and 0 bases, there was a span of 4 bases. For the CDR3, the DNA is TGTGCCAGCAGTTCGGCCTCCTACGAGCAGTACTTC. It translates to CASSSASYEQYF.

The J gene is TRBJ2-7, the V gene TRBV29-1, with D unresolved. CDR3 size: 12 residues. Germline V gene data show CDR1 as SQVTM and CDR2 as ANQGSEA. V was cut by 4 bases and J by 0 bases, with 7 bases left in between. CDR3 in amino acids: CSVGRNSYEQYF. The DNA of the CDR3 is TGCAGCGTTGGCCGTAACTCCTACGAGCAGTACTTC.

The J gene is TRBJ2-7, the V gene TRBV27; TRBD1 matches at 7 bases. The germline V gene encodes CDR1 MNHEY and CDR2 SMNVEV (reference sequence). J was trimmed by 6 bases and V by 3 bases; bases with no gene match: 8. The CDR3 is made up of 14 amino acids. The CDR3 DNA is TGTGCCAGCAGTTTTCGACAGGGCCCGTTCGAGCAGTACTTC. Its protein product is CASSFRQGPFEQYF.

V usage is TRBV4-1 and J usage is TRBJ2-1, with 9 bases fitting TRBD1. V was clipped by 3 bases and J by 8 bases; unmatched bases: 17. Germline V gene lookup returns CDR1 MGHRA and CDR2 YSYEKL. The CDR3 is 18 amino acids. The CDR3 sequence is CASSQDVPWGQGEDEQFF. In nucleotides, the CDR3 is TGCGCCAGCAGCCAGGACGTTCCTTGGGGACAGGGCGAAGATGAGCAGTTCTTC.

The V call is TRBV7-9, the J call TRBJ2-2; 7 bases map to TRBD2. Germline values: CDR1 SEHNR, CDR2 FQNEAQ (reference sequence). V lost 5 bases to trimming and J lost 5 bases; unmatched junction nucleotides: 11. CDR3 length equals 16 residues. Here the CDR3 reads CASSPQDGRITGELFF. The DNA of the CDR3 is TGTGCCAGCAGCCCCCAGGACGGGAGGATTACCGGGGAGCTGTTTTTT.

This clone occurred a few times. The chain carries TRBV13 and TRBJ1-3; 7 bases fit TRBD1. Germline V gene sequence: CDR1 PRHDT, CDR2 FYEKMQ (reference sequence). The V and J ends lost 1 base and 2 bases, in that order; junction bases with no gene match: 2. CDR3 length equals 15 residues. CDR3 sequence (DNA): TGTGCCAGCAGCTTAGAAGGGGGCCCTGGAAACACCATATATTTT. The encoded protein is CASSLEGGPGNTIYF.

This chain connects TRBV5-4 to TRBJ1-1; D not certain. The CDR3 runs to 12 residues. Germline loops: CDR1 SGHNT, CDR2 YYREEE (reference sequence). Trimming shortened V by 1 base and J by 8 bases, and 9 bases separated the two germline ends. As DNA, the CDR3 is TGTGCCAGCAGCTTGAAAGGGTCAGAAGCTTTCTTT. Protein: CASSLKGSEAFF.

Of note for this clone: Other DNA sequences from this sample encode an identical CDR3 as well. CDR3 sequence: CASSFAGSYEQYF. CDR3 coding DNA: TGTGCCAGCAGCTTCGCGGGGTCGTACGAGCAGTACTTC. The rearrangement uses TRBV11-2 and TRBJ2-7, with D possibly TRBD2 on 6 matching bases. The ends were cut back, 3 bases at V and 4 bases at J, with 10 bases in the middle. The CDR3 spans 13 residues. Germline assignment: CDR1 SGHAT and CDR2 FQNNGV.

This chain connects TRBV28 to TRBJ2-1, with 11 nucleotides matching TRBD1. Germline V gene sequence: CDR1 MDHEN, CDR2 SYDVKM. There are 15 residues in the CDR3. Unmatched junction bases numbered 6, after V lost 4 bases and J lost 7 bases. CDR3 sequence: CASSSRDRGANEQFF. For the CDR3, the DNA is TGTGCCAGCAGTTCCCGGGACAGGGGGGCAAATGAGCAGTTCTTC.

As to this clone: Other nucleotide sequences in the sample specify the same CDR3. This rearrangement joins TRBV18 to TRBJ2-7, with 10 positions matching TRBD1. V shed 6 bases, J shed 4 bases, and the junction held 3 bases outside the gene matches. CDR3 length: 13 residues. Germline V lookup: CDR1 KGHSH, CDR2 LQKENI. The CDR3 coding sequence is TGTGCCAGCTCGGTGGGACAGGGGTACGAGCAGTACTTC. This sequence encodes CASSVGQGYEQYF.

The V and J genes are TRBV7-2 and TRBJ2-7, with D unclear. V gave up 1 base and J gave up 5 bases, with 15 bases separating them. The germline V gene has CDR1 SGHTA and CDR2 FQGNSA. The CDR3 loop spans 15 amino acids. The CDR3 DNA reads TGTGCCAGCAGCTTAGGTGTCGCCTCGCGGAACGAGCAGTACTTC. Translating it yields CASSLGVASRNEQYF.

The J gene is TRBJ1-1, the V gene TRBV27, with 9 positions matching TRBD1. The V gene end was trimmed by 6 bases and the J gene end by 0 bases; junction bases not matched to a gene: 5. This CDR3 is built from 15 residues. Germline V gene sequence: CDR1 MNHEY, CDR2 SMNVEV (reference sequence). CDR3 bases: TGTGCCAGCAGGCTGACAGGGGGGATGAACACTGAAGCTTTCTTT. Encoded protein: CASRLTGGMNTEAFF.